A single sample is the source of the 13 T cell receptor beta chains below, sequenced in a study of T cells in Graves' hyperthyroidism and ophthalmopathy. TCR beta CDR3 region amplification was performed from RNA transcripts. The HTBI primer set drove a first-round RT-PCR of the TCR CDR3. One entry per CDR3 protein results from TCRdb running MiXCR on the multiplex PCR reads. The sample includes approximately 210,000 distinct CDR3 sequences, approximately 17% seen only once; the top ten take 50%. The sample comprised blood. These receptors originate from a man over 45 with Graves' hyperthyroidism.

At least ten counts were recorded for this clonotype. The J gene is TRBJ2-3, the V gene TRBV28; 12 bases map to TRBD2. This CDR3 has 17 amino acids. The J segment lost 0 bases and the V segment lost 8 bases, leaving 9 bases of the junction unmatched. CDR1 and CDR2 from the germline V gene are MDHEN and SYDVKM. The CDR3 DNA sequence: TGTGCCAGCGGGGGGACTAGCGGGCCCTCTAGCACAGATACGCAGTATTTT. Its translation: CASGGTSGPSSTDTQYF.

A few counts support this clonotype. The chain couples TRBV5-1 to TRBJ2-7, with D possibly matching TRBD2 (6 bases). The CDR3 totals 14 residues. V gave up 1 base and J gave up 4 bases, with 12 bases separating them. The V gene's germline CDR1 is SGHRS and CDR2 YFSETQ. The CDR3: CASSLSSGRYEQYF. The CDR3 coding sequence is TGCGCCAGCAGCTTGTCATCAGGGAGGTACGAGCAGTACTTC.

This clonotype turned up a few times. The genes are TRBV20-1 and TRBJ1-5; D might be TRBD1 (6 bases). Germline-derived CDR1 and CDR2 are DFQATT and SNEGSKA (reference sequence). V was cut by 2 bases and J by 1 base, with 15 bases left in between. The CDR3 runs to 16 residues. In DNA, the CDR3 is TGCAGTGCTAGATACTCATGGGGGCCGAGCAATCAGCCCCAGCATTTT. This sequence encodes CSARYSWGPSNQPQHF.

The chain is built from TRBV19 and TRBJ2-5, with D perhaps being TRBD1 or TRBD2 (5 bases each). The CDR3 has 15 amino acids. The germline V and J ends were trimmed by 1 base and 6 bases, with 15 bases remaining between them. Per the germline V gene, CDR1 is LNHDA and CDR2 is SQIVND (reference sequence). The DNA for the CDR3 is TGTGCCAGTAGTATAGGTGGTGAGGGGCGTCAGACCCAGTACTTC. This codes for CASSIGGEGRQTQYF.

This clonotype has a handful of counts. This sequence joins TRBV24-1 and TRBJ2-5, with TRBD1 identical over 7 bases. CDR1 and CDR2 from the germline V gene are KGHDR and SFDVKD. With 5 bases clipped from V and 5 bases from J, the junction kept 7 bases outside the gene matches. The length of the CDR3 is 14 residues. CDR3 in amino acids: CATSAGTAAETQYF. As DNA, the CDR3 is TGTGCCACCAGTGCCGGGACAGCGGCGGAGACCCAGTACTTC.

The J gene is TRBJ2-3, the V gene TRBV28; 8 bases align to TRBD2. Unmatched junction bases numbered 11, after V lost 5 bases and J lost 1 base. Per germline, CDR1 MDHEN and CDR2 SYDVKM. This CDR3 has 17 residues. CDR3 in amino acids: CASSDGGTSTRTDTQYF. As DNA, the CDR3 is TGTGCCAGCAGTGACGGCGGGACTAGTACCCGCACAGATACGCAGTATTTT.

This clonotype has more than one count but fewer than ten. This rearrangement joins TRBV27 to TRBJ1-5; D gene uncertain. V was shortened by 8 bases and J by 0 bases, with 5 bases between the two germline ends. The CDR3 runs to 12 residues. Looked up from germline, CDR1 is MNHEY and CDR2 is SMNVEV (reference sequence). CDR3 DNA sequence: TGTGCCAGCGGGTATAGCAATCAGCCCCAGCATTTT. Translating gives CASGYSNQPQHF.

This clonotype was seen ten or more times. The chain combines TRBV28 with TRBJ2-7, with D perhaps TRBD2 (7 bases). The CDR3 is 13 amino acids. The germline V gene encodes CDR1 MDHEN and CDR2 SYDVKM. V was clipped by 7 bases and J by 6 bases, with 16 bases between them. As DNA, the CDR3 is TGTGCCAGCAATCTATTACGGGGGGCCGAGCAGTACTTC. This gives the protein CASNLLRGAEQYF.

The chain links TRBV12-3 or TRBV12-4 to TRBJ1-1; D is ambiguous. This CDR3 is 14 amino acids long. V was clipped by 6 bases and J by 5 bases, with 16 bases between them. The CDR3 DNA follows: TGTGCCAGCAGCCGCCTCGGAGGGAAAACTGAAGCTTTCTTT. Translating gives CASSRLGGKTEAFF.

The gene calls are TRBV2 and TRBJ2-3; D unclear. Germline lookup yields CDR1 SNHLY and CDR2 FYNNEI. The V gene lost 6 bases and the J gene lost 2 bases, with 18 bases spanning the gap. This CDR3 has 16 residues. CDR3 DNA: TGTGCCAGCAGAAGAGAGGTACGGATATCCACAGATACGCAGTATTTT. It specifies CASRREVRISTDTQYF.

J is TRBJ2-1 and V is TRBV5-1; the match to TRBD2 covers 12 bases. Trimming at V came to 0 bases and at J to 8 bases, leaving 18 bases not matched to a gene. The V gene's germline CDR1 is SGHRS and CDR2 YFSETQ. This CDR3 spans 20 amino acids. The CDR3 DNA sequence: TGCGCCAGCAGCTTGGCCAAGAGACTAGCGGGAGTAGGGGTCCGGGATGAGCAGTTCTTC. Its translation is CASSLAKRLAGVGVRDEQFF.

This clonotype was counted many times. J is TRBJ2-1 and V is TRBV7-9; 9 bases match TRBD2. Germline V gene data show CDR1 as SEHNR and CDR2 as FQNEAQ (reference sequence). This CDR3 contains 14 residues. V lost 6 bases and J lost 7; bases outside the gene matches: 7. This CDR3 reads CASRSLAGRNEQFF. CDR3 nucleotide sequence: TGTGCCAGCAGATCTCTAGCGGGGCGGAATGAGCAGTTCTTC.

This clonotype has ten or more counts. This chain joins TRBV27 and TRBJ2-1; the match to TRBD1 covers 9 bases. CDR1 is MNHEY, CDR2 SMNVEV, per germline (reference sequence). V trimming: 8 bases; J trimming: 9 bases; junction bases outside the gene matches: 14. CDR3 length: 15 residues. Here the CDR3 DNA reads TGTGCCAGCTCGAGAGGGTGGGACAGGGACACTGAGCAGTTCTTC. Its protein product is CASSRGWDRDTEQFF.